There are a few counts of the clone carrying this T cell receptor (beta chain). Its antigen is still unknown. The data stem from a study of T-cell memory formation after mild COVID-19. In the study overall: TCR clusters were mostly donor specific.

Study observations and caveats: Clones shrinking from day 15 to 85 showed even CD4/CD8 mixes; later expanders tilted CD4+.

TCRdb recomputed calls from the 5' RACE reads with MiXCR, one row per CDR3 protein. In the table there are some 450,000 distinct CDR3 sequences, around 20% of which are singletons. The sequenced sample was PBMCs or a T cell subset sorted from them (not recorded which). This TCR derives from an adult woman who had mild COVID-19 (a few samples of this study predate the infection). Cell type and time point are not known.

CDR3 in amino acids: CASSLSEGGAYNEQFF. The CDR3 coding sequence is TGCGCCAGCAGCTTGTCCGAAGGCGGGGCGTACAATGAGCAGTTCTTC. The gene calls are TRBV5-1 and TRBJ2-1, with a possible D match to TRBD2 (6 bases). Germline V gives CDR1 SGHRS, CDR2 YFSETQ. V was shortened by 1 base and J by 4 bases, with 15 bases between the two germline ends. The CDR3 contains 16 residues.